This TCR beta chain is from a study of CD8+CD57+ T cells in acquired aplastic anemia listed by TCRdb under 2018. In terms of the full investigation: Extracted DNA from sorted CD4+ and CD8+ cells averaged around 2.9 ug, ranging from roughly 0.19 to 27.4 ug. For healthy donor samples, the average read count was around 9.8 million for CD4+ cells and 11 million to 13 million for CD8+ cells.

The table lists this clonotype with many counts. It lacks a known antigen. No much larger clone exists at a distance of one base, and base qualities are not known. Genomic DNA was used as template for profiling of TCR beta VDJ combinations and CDR3 sequences. TCR repertoire sequencing was run on an Illumina HiSeq 2000. From the authors' description of their analysis: TRBV/TRBJ rearrangement plots, CDR3 size and DJ length profiles, and Simpson's diversity index were used to assess repertoires. Whichever DNA sequence was most abundant in the deep sequencing data was defined as the immunodominant clone. CDR3 amino acid sequences were checked for sharing across subjects and were also compared against the VDJdb database and published repertoires. In TCRdb, the public reads were trimmed at Q25 with fastp and aligned with MiXCR, with productive beta chains retained. Identical CDR3 proteins give one entry, which carries the most common genes and DNA. Here the V and J calls rest on TCRdb's processing, not on the authors' analysis. This sample holds some 140,000 distinct CDR3 sequences; 41% were observed only once. The top ten clonotypes cover roughly 8.1% of the sample.

Paper-wide results and their limitations: Although around 30 CD8+ CDR3 sequences were shared by patients and controls, these sequences appeared highly expressed in patients and within the immunodominant clones of patients. Between patients and healthy controls, no significant difference in CD8+ Simpson's diversity was found (P=0.060).

The CDR3 spans 16 residues, from the cysteine through the phenylalanine. Of the read, only the CDR3 DNA is kept; its 48 bases are in frame from base 1. The V end gives up 2 bases and the J end 10 bases, leaving 9 bases in the junction not matched to a gene. For CDR1 and CDR2, the germline V gene lists MNHEY and SVGEGT. The study deep-sequenced TCR repertoires of sorted CD4+ and CD8+ blood T cells from severe aplastic anemia patients and healthy subjects. Ficoll-Paque density gradient centrifugation was used to isolate peripheral blood mononuclear cells. Before DNA extraction, CD4+ and CD8+ T cells were sorted with FACS or magnetic beads.

This receptor was taken from a human donor in good health, serving as a control. The sequence is built from TRBV6-2 or TRBV6-3 and TRBJ1-6, with 9 bases aligning to TRBD1. The material sequenced was sorted CD4+, CD8+, or CD8+CD57+ T cells (not recorded which) from PBMCs. The CDR3 loop reads CASSYVGQGHRSPLHF. The sequence in DNA is TGTGCCAGCAGTTACGTGGGACAGGGTCATCGGTCACCCCTCCACTTT.